The clone carrying this T cell receptor beta chain was seen only a few times. These data belong to a study of control samples from healthy donors and cancer patients. Clones were sequenced by immunoSEQ multiplex PCR, and TCRdb holds only the in-frame ones, with some missing. The sample lists 50,000 to 70,000 clones; approximately 85% were seen once. The CDR3 length is 14 residues. V lost 2 bases and J lost 4, with 11 bases in between. Germline V CDR1 and CDR2: LGHNA, YNFKEQ. The specimen sequenced was blood. The sequence was obtained from a man aged 45-65 years in good health. The chain carries TRBV4-2 and TRBJ2-5; possibly TRBD1 for D (6 bases). Here the CDR3 reads CASSQPGHGETQYF. CDR3 nucleotide sequence: TGTGCCAGCAGCCAACCGGGACACGGAGAGACCCAGTACTTC.